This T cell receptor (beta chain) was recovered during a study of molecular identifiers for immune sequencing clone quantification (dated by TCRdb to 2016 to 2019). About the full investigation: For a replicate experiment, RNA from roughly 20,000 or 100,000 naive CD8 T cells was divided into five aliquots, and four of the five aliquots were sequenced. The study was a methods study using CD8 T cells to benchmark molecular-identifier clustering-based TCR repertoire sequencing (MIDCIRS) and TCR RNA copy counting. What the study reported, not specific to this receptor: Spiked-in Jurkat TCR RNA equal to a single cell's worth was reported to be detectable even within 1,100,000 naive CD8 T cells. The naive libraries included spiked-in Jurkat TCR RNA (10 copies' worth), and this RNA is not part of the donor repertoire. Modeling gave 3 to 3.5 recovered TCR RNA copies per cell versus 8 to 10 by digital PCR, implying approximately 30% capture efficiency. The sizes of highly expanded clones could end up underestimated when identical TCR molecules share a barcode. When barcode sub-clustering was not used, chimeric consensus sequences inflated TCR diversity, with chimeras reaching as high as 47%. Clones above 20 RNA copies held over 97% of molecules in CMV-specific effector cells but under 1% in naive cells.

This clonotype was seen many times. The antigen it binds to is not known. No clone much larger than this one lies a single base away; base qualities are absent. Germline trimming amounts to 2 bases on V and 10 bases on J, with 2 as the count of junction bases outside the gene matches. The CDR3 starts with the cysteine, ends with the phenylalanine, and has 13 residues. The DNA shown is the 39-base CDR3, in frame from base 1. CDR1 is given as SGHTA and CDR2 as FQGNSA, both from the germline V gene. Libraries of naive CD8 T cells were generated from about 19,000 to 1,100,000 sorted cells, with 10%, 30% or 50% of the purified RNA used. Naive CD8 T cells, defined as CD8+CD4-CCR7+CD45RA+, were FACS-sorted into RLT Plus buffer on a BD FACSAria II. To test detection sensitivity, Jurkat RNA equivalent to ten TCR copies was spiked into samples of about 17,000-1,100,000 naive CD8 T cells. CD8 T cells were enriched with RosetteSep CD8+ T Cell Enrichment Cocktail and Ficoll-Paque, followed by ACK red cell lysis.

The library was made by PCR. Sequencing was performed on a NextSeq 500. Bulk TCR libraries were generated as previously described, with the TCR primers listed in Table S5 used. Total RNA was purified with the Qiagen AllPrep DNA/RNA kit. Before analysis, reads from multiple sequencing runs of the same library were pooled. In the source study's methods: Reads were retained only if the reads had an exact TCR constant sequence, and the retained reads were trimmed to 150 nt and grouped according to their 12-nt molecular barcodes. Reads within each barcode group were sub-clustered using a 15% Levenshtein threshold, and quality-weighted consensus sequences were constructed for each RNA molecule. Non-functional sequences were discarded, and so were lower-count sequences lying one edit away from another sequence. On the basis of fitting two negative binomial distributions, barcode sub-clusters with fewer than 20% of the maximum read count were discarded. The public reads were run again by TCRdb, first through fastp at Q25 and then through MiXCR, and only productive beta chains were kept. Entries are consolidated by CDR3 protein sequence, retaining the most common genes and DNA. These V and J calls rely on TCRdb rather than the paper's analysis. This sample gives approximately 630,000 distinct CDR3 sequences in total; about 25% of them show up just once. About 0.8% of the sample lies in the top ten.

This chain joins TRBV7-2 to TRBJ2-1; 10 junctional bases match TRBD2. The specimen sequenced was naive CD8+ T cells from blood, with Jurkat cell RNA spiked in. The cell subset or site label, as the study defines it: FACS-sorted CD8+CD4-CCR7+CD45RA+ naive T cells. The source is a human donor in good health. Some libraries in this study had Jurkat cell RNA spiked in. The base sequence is TGTGCCAGCAGCTTAAGCGGGGGGGCAGAGCAGTTCTTC. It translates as CASSLSGGAEQFF. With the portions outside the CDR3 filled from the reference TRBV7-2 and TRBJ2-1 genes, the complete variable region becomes GAGVSQSPSNKVTEKGKDVELRCDPISGHTALYWYRQSLGQGLEFLIYFQGNSAPDKSGLPSDRFSAERTGGSVSTLTIQRTQQEDSAVYLCASSLSGGAEQFFGPGTRLTVL.